This is a list of T cell receptor beta chains from one sample in a study of Ad26.COV2.S vaccination and SARS-CoV-2 variants. Libraries were prepared by immunoSEQ multiplex PCR; TCRdb keeps only in-frame clonotypes and omits some of them. The data hold 400,000 or so clones, with around nine tenths observed a single time. Here the sequenced sample was peripheral blood, taken in a trial of Ad26.COV2.S vaccine versus placebo. These receptors all stem from a person aged 18-65 years who received the Ad26.COV2.S COVID-19 vaccine or a placebo. CDR3s include the opening cysteine and the closing phenylalanine or tryptophan. Fields, in order: D gene, J gene, clone size, V gene, CDR3 DNA, CDR3 protein. A D gene is named only where the DNA matches it firmly. Clone size is stated in some rows and not others, as once, few, many or a class when expanded.

D: TRBD2
J: TRBJ2-5
size: -
V: TRBV18
DNA: TGTGCCAGCTCACCACGTTCAGTCGGGGGGGCGGAGACCCAGTACTTC
CDR3: CASSPRSVGGAETQYF

D: TRBD2
J: TRBJ2-2
size: -
V: TRBV4-3
DNA: TGCGCCAGCAGCCAAGCTCTCCGGGGCAGGGAGGGCACCGGGGAGCTGTTTTTT
CDR3: CASSQALRGREGTGELFF

D: -
J: TRBJ1-3
size: -
V: TRBV3-1/TRBV3-2
DNA: TGTGCCAGCAGTGACTTGACAGGCCCCGGTCTCACCATATATTTT
CDR3: CASSDLTGPGLTIYF

D: TRBD1
J: TRBJ2-2
size: -
V: TRBV19
DNA: TGTGCCAGTAGCCATAGGGGACAGGGGACGGGCGGGGAGCTGTTTTTT
CDR3: CASSHRGQGTGGELFF

D: TRBD2
J: TRBJ2-3
size: -
V: TRBV5-4
DNA: TGTGCCAGCAGCTTCGGAACTAGCGGGGGGGCCACAGATACGCAGTATTTT
CDR3: CASSFGTSGGATDTQYF

D: -
J: TRBJ2-3
size: -
V: TRBV15
DNA: TGTGCCACCGGTACGACCGTGAGCACAGATACGCAGTATTTT
CDR3: CATGTTVSTDTQYF

D: -
J: TRBJ1-1
size: once
V: TRBV6-5
DNA: TGTGCCAGCAGGAGGGGAGGTTATGATACTGAAGCTTTCTTT
CDR3: CASRRGGYDTEAFF

D: -
J: TRBJ2-7
size: -
V: TRBV6-5
DNA: TGTGCCAGCAGTTACTCGAAGGGATACGAGCAGTACTTC
CDR3: CASSYSKGYEQYF

D: TRBD2
J: TRBJ2-1
size: -
V: TRBV7-2
DNA: TGTGCCAGCAGCGCCGCGGGGGGGGCTTACAATGAGCAGTTCTTC
CDR3: CASSAAGGAYNEQFF

D: -
J: TRBJ2-7
size: -
V: TRBV3-1/TRBV3-2
DNA: TGTGCCAGCAGCCAAGGCGACGCGTCCTACGAGCAGTACTTC
CDR3: CASSQGDASYEQYF

D: -
J: TRBJ2-3
size: -
V: TRBV5-1
DNA: TGCGCCAGCAGCTTGAGGGGAGCGGGCACAGATACGCAGTATTTT
CDR3: CASSLRGAGTDTQYF

D: -
J: TRBJ2-3
size: -
V: TRBV4-3
DNA: TGCGCCAGCAGCCAAGCAGTGACAGATACGCAGTATTTT
CDR3: CASSQAVTDTQYF

D: -
J: TRBJ2-7
size: -
V: TRBV5-4
DNA: TGTGCCAGCAGCTTTGGGGCGTACGAGCAGTACTTC
CDR3: CASSFGAYEQYF

D: -
J: TRBJ2-7
size: -
V: TRBV14
DNA: TGTGCCAGCAGCCAAGATTTGGGCCCATCAACCCAGTACTTC
CDR3: CASSQDLGPSTQYF

D: TRBD1
J: TRBJ1-1
size: -
V: TRBV11-2
DNA: TGTGCCAGCACCTGGGGGAAAGGGGGCCTGAACACTGAAGCTTTCTTT
CDR3: CASTWGKGGLNTEAFF

D: -
J: TRBJ2-7
size: -
V: TRBV5-1
DNA: TGCGCCAGCAGCTTGGTACAGGACAATGACGAGCAGTACTTC
CDR3: CASSLVQDNDEQYF

D: TRBD1
J: TRBJ2-1
size: -
V: TRBV19
DNA: TGTGCCAGTAGTATTTTTAGGACAGGGAGCTACAATGAGCAGTTCTTC
CDR3: CASSIFRTGSYNEQFF

D: -
J: TRBJ1-5
size: -
V: TRBV12-5
DNA: TGTGCTAGTGGTTCGAATAGCAATCAGCCCCAGCATTTT
CDR3: CASGSNSNQPQHF

D: -
J: TRBJ2-7
size: -
V: TRBV30
DNA: TGTGCCTGGAGTACAGGCTTGGGCTACTACGAGCAGTACTTC
CDR3: CAWSTGLGYYEQYF

D: -
J: TRBJ2-7
size: -
V: TRBV15
DNA: TGTGCCACAAGGGGACCTTCCTACGAGCAGTACTTC
CDR3: CATRGPSYEQYF

D: -
J: TRBJ2-7
size: few
V: TRBV6-5
DNA: TGTGCCAGCAACCTACAGACATCCCCTTACGAGCAGTACTTC
CDR3: CASNLQTSPYEQYF

D: TRBD2
J: TRBJ2-3
size: -
V: TRBV5-1
DNA: TGCGCCAGCAGCTTTCTTCCTAGCGGGGGGCTGCTAGATACGCAGTATTTT
CDR3: CASSFLPSGGLLDTQYF

D: -
J: TRBJ1-2
size: -
V: TRBV6-5
DNA: TGTGCCAGCAGCGCCGACAGGTGGTTTCGTGGCTACACCTTC
CDR3: CASSADRWFRGYTF

D: -
J: TRBJ2-3
size: -
V: TRBV6-1
DNA: TGTGCCAGCAGTGAAGCCCAGTTATATGAGGAGGGGTCGAACGCAGATACGCAGTATTTT
CDR3: CASSEAQLYEEGSNADTQYF

D: -
J: TRBJ1-2
size: once
V: TRBV7-9
DNA: TGTGCCAGCAGCTTAATCGGGGCAGCCTATGGCTACACCTTC
CDR3: CASSLIGAAYGYTF

D: -
J: TRBJ1-3
size: many
V: TRBV5-4
DNA: TGTGCCAGCAGCTTGGCAGGGAGGCTCTCTGGAAACACCATATATTTT
CDR3: CASSLAGRLSGNTIYF

D: TRBD1
J: TRBJ1-2
size: -
V: TRBV27
DNA: TGTGCCAGCAAGCGGGACAGCCCTAACTATGGCTACACCTTC
CDR3: CASKRDSPNYGYTF

D: -
J: TRBJ2-5
size: -
V: TRBV25-1
DNA: TGTGCCAGCAGTGAAATGGGAGCGGGCGAGACCCAGTACTTC
CDR3: CASSEMGAGETQYF

D: -
J: TRBJ2-2
size: -
V: TRBV5-6
DNA: TGTGCCAGCAGCTTGTTGCCTAGGTCGGGCACCGGGGAGCTGTTTTTT
CDR3: CASSLLPRSGTGELFF

D: -
J: TRBJ2-1
size: -
V: TRBV11-2
DNA: TGTGCCAACGCGGGGAACAGTGGTGAGCAGTTCTTC
CDR3: CANAGNSGEQFF

D: -
J: TRBJ1-5
size: -
V: TRBV15
DNA: TGTGCCACCAGCAGAGATGGCGACTATAGCAATCAGCCCCAGCATTTT
CDR3: CATSRDGDYSNQPQHF

D: -
J: TRBJ2-1
size: -
V: TRBV3-1/TRBV3-2
DNA: TGTGCCAGCAGCCAACGGGGGAATGAGCAGTTCTTC
CDR3: CASSQRGNEQFF

D: -
J: TRBJ1-2
size: -
V: TRBV4-3
DNA: TGCGCCAGCAGCCAAGAGCCGGGAGCCGACTATGGCTACACCTTC
CDR3: CASSQEPGADYGYTF

D: -
J: TRBJ1-5
size: -
V: TRBV2
DNA: TGTGCCAGCAGCGAGCCCGGGACATATAGCAATCAGCCCCAGCATTTT
CDR3: CASSEPGTYSNQPQHF

D: TRBD2
J: TRBJ2-2
size: once
V: TRBV5-1
DNA: TGCGCCAGCAGAGGGGTAGCGGGGGCCCTCATGAACACCGGGGAGCTGTTTTTT
CDR3: CASRGVAGALMNTGELFF

D: TRBD1
J: TRBJ2-7
size: -
V: TRBV6-1
DNA: TGTGCCAGCAGTGAAAGAGCCGGGACAGGGCCCTACGAGCAGTACTTC
CDR3: CASSERAGTGPYEQYF

D: -
J: TRBJ1-2
size: -
V: TRBV2
DNA: TGTGCCAGCAGCTACAACTATGGCTACACCTTC
CDR3: CASSYNYGYTF

D: TRBD2
J: TRBJ2-3
size: -
V: TRBV3-1/TRBV3-2
DNA: TGTGCCAGCAATGGAGGGACTAGCGGGGGGGCCCACACAGATACGCAGTATTTT
CDR3: CASNGGTSGGAHTDTQYF

D: -
J: TRBJ1-1
size: -
V: TRBV7-9
DNA: TGTGCCAGCAGCCACAACAGGGAGAGGAGGTTCGCTGAAGCTTTCTTT
CDR3: CASSHNRERRFAEAFF

D: -
J: TRBJ2-5
size: -
V: TRBV6-5
DNA: TGTGCCAGCAGCGACCGTCCCTGGGCTCAAGAGACCCAGTACTTC
CDR3: CASSDRPWAQETQYF

D: TRBD1
J: TRBJ1-2
size: -
V: TRBV3-1/TRBV3-2
DNA: TGTGCCAGCAGCCAAGTTCGTGACAGGGGGTATGGCTACACCTTC
CDR3: CASSQVRDRGYGYTF

D: TRBD1
J: TRBJ2-7
size: -
V: TRBV6-5
DNA: TGTGCCAGCAGTTCCCAGGGACAGGGGTTCTACGAGCAGTACTTC
CDR3: CASSSQGQGFYEQYF

D: TRBD1
J: TRBJ1-2
size: -
V: TRBV19
DNA: TGTGCCAGTACCAAGGACAGGGGGCGAAACTATGGCTACACCTTC
CDR3: CASTKDRGRNYGYTF

D: -
J: TRBJ2-7
size: once
V: TRBV11-2
DNA: TGTGCCAGCAGACGCCCCGGAGGACCCCTCTACGAGCAGTACTTC
CDR3: CASRRPGGPLYEQYF

D: TRBD1
J: TRBJ1-1
size: -
V: TRBV28
DNA: TGTGCCAGCAGTTTTACAGGGGGCGTTACTGAAGCTTTCTTT
CDR3: CASSFTGGVTEAFF

D: TRBD1
J: TRBJ1-5
size: -
V: TRBV6-5
DNA: TGTGCCAGCAGGACAGGGACTTCGGGTCAGCCCCAGCATTTT
CDR3: CASRTGTSGQPQHF

D: TRBD1
J: TRBJ2-7
size: -
V: TRBV10-3
DNA: TGTGCCATCAGTAACCGGGACAGGGGGCACGAGCAGTACTTC
CDR3: CAISNRDRGHEQYF

D: TRBD1
J: TRBJ1-2
size: once
V: TRBV6-1
DNA: TGTGCCAGCAGTGAAATCGGCGACGCCAGGGGGGATGGCTACACCTTC
CDR3: CASSEIGDARGDGYTF

D: -
J: TRBJ1-1
size: -
V: TRBV7-9
DNA: TGTGCCAGCAGCTTAGTATCCGGGAACACTGAAGCTTTCTTT
CDR3: CASSLVSGNTEAFF

D: -
J: TRBJ2-1
size: -
V: TRBV5-1
DNA: TGCGCCAGCAGCTCGCGGATCGACAATGAGCAGTTCTTC
CDR3: CASSSRIDNEQFF

D: -
J: TRBJ1-3
size: few
V: TRBV30
DNA: TGTGCCCAGCGGACGGACTCTGGAAACACCATATATTTT
CDR3: CAQRTDSGNTIYF

D: -
J: TRBJ1-2
size: -
V: TRBV6-5
DNA: TGTGCCAGCAGACCCCCGGACGGCTATGGCTACACCTTC
CDR3: CASRPPDGYGYTF

D: -
J: TRBJ1-1
size: -
V: TRBV2
DNA: TGTGCCGCTCAGGATGACACTGAAGCTTTCTTT
CDR3: CAAQDDTEAFF